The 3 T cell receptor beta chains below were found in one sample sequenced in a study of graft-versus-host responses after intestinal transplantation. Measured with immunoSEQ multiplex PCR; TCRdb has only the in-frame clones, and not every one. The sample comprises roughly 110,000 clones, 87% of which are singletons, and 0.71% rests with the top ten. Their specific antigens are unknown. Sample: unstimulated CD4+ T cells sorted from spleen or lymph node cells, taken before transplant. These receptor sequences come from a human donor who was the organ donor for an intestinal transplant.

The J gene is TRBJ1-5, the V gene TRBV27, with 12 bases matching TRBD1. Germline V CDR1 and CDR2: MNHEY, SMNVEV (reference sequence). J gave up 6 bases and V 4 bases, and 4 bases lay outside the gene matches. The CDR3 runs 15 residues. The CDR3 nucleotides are TGTGCCAGCAGTTCCGGGACAGGGGGCAGTCAGCCCCAGCATTTT. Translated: CASSSGTGGSQPQHF.

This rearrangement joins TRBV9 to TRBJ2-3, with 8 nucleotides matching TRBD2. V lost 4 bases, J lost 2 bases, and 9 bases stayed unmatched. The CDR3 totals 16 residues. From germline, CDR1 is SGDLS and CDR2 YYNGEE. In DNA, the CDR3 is TGTGCCAGCAGCCCCCAGCGGGGGAGGGTCACAGATACGCAGTATTTT. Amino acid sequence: CASSPQRGRVTDTQYF.

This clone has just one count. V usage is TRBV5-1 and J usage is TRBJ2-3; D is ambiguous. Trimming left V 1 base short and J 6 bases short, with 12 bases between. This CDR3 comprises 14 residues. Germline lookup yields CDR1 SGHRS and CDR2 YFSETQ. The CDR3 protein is CASSLPGPADTQYF. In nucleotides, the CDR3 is TGCGCCAGCAGCTTGCCCGGACCGGCGGATACGCAGTATTTT.